This T cell receptor (beta chain) came from a study of CD4 T cells in relation to SARS-CoV-2 and coronaviruses. At the level of the study: No peptide or an HIV-1 Nef peptide pool served as negative control.

Only in-frame clones appear in the TCRdb table, and some are missing; sequencing was by immunoSEQ multiplex PCR. There are tens of thousands of clones in the sample; less than 75% occur only once, and less than 20% lies in the top ten. This clone was picked up one time. Its antigen is currently unknown. A junction end diverges from the germline sequence, so it may reflect a read error. The unexposed donors gave CD4+ T cells in about 2011-2018, prior to COVID-19. The cells were cultured for about 10 days before CD4+ T cells were isolated. Testing used SARS-CoV-2 S/N and four cold-coronavirus spikes on unexposed-donor CD4+ T cells, cells permitting. Fresh IL-2 medium replaced half the medium on days 3 and 7. The CDR3 consists of 14 residues. Germline CDR1 SGHTA, CDR2 FQGTGA.

Material: CD4+ T cells from PBMCs, cultured in vitro. The V gene is TRBV7-3, the J gene TRBJ2-1; 7 bases line up with TRBD2. The TCR originated in a human donor in good health. The CDR3 protein is CASSAGLQYSEQFF. The CDR3 region has the DNA TGTGCCAGCAGCGCGGGACTACAGTACAGTGAGCAGTTCTTC.